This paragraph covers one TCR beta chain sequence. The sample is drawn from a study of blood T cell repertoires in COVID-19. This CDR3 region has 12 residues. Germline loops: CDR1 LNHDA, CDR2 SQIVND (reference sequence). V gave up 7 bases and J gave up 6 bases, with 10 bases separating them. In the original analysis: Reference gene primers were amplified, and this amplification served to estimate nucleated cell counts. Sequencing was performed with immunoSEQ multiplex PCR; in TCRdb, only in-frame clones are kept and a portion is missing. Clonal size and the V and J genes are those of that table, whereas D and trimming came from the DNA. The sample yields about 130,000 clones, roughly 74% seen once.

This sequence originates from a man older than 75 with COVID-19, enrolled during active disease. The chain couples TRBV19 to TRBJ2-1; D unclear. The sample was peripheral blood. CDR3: CASKSSPNEQFF. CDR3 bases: TGTGCCAGTAAATCTAGTCCCAATGAGCAGTTCTTC.